One and the same sample provided the 4 T cell receptor beta chains below, sequenced in a study of T cell repertoires in cytomegalovirus infection. TCRdb itself ran the reads through MiXCR, one entry per CDR3 protein. The sample has some 150,000 distinct CDR3 sequences; about 25% are singletons. Sequenced input: PBMCs. The receptors here all came from a human donor in good health (CMV status not recorded). Some clones in this sample may be carry-over from other donors' samples.

The V and J genes are TRBV7-2 and TRBJ2-7; 7 bases line up with TRBD2. This CDR3 region has 14 residues. The J segment lost 2 bases and the V segment lost 8 bases, leaving 9 bases of the junction unmatched. Germline values: CDR1 SGHTA, CDR2 FQGNSA. CDR3 region: CASRMGGWTYEQYF. The CDR3 DNA is TGTGCCAGCCGGATGGGGGGGTGGACCTACGAGCAGTACTTC.

As for this clonotype: Relative to the germline gene, one junction end is altered; a read error may explain this. The chain employs TRBV13 and TRBJ2-3, with D possibly TRBD1 on 6 matching bases. This CDR3 region has 15 residues. Germline-derived CDR1 and CDR2 are PRHDT and FYEKMQ (reference sequence). The CDR3 here is CACSLEGTRLETQYF. As DNA, the CDR3 is TGTGCCTGCAGCTTAGAGGGGACACGGTTAGAGACGCAGTATTTT.

The V and J genes are TRBV3-1 and TRBJ2-7; D is possibly TRBD2 (5 bases). Between the trimmed V and J ends, which lost 4 bases and 3 bases, there was a span of 13 bases. Germline CDR1 and CDR2: LGHDT and YNNKEL (reference sequence). The CDR3 sequence is 14 residues long. The CDR3 DNA reads as TGTGCCAGCAGCCGGGGAGCTGGGGACTACGAGCAGTACTTC. This sequence encodes CASSRGAGDYEQYF.

This clonotype was counted many times. The gene calls are TRBV7-6 and TRBJ2-7; TRBD1 matches 8 bases. From germline, CDR1 is SGHVS and CDR2 FNYEAQ. V trimming: 5 bases; J trimming: 3 bases; junction bases outside the gene matches: 6. This CDR3 has 14 amino acids. CDR3 in amino acids: CASSPRTGLYEQYF. The CDR3, as DNA: TGTGCCAGCAGCCCCCGGACAGGGCTCTACGAGCAGTACTTC.